This T cell receptor beta chain was sequenced in a study of spatial heterogeneity in lung cancer. Across the study: Raw reads contained each unique TCR and UMI combination more than ten times on average.

Each TCR cDNA molecule bore a unique molecular identifier. TCRdb analysed the 5' RACE reads with MiXCR anew, one entry per CDR3 protein. The table records more than 6,500 distinct CDR3 sequences, roughly 4.3% of them present only once. Time point defined: sample taken at primary tumor resection. Unsorted tumor, nontumor lung tissue or cryopreserved PBMC supplied the whole RNA. Samples came from 70 to 80 TRACERx patients with untreated early-stage lung cancer. This clonotype is termed medium-sized. This beta chain is a stray read from a library made for alpha chains; its abundance is not meaningful. Germline V gene data show CDR1 as DFQATT and CDR2 as SNEGSKA (reference sequence). V was pared by 3 bases and J by 2 bases, with 11 bases between. The CDR3 extends over 13 amino acids.

The clonotype originates from a female donor with early-stage non-small cell lung cancer. The sequenced sample was normal lung tissue next to the tumor, obtained at surgery. J is TRBJ2-7 and V is TRBV20-1; unclear D gene. The CDR3 loop reads CSARSGSTYEQYF. The DNA of the CDR3 is TGCAGTGCTAGGTCAGGCAGCACCTACGAGCAGTACTTC.